A selection of T cell receptor beta chains follows, all from one sample in a study of blood T cell repertoires in COVID-19. Using immunoSEQ multiplex PCR, the repertoire was profiled, and TCRdb retains in-frame clones only, with some absent. In the table there are roughly 220,000 clones, around 85% of which are singletons. Sequencing was performed on PBMCs or T cells enriched from blood (not recorded which). All receptors derive from a woman between 35 and 50 years old with acute COVID-19. CDR3s include the opening cysteine and the closing phenylalanine or tryptophan. Each record gives: D gene, J gene, clone size, V gene, CDR3 DNA, CDR3 protein. The D gene is left open where the match is weak. Size values are once, few and many counts, or a class for expanded clones, and some rows have none.

D gene: TRBD2; J gene: TRBJ2-1; clone size: -; V gene: TRBV2; CDR3 DNA: TGTGCCAGCACGATAGCGGGAGTCAATGAGCAGTTCTTC; CDR3 protein: CASTIAGVNEQFF
D gene: TRBD1; J gene: TRBJ2-1; clone size: -; V gene: TRBV27; CDR3 DNA: TGTGCCAGCAGTTTGAGAGCAGGGGGTAATGAGCAGTTCTTC; CDR3 protein: CASSLRAGGNEQFF
D gene: TRBD1; J gene: TRBJ2-7; clone size: -; V gene: TRBV7-9; CDR3 DNA: TGTGCCAGCAGCGCTGGGACAGCTATCGAGCAGTACTTC; CDR3 protein: CASSAGTAIEQYF
D gene: -; J gene: TRBJ2-7; clone size: once; V gene: TRBV9; CDR3 DNA: TGTGCCAGCAGCCCCCGCCAGGGTGGATACGAGCAGTACTTC; CDR3 protein: CASSPRQGGYEQYF
D gene: TRBD1; J gene: TRBJ2-2; clone size: once; V gene: TRBV25-1; CDR3 DNA: TGTGCCAGCAGTGGCGGGACAGGAGGCACCGGGGAGCTGTTTTTT; CDR3 protein: CASSGGTGGTGELFF
D gene: -; J gene: TRBJ1-1; clone size: -; V gene: TRBV20-1; CDR3 DNA: TGCAGTGCTAGTGGAGGGATGAACACTGAAGCTTTCTTT; CDR3 protein: CSASGGMNTEAFF
D gene: -; J gene: TRBJ2-2; clone size: -; V gene: TRBV4-1; CDR3 DNA: TGCGCCAGCCGGGGTAATGACGGGGAGCTGTTTTTT; CDR3 protein: CASRGNDGELFF
D gene: -; J gene: TRBJ2-1; clone size: few; V gene: TRBV24-1; CDR3 DNA: TGTGCCACCAGTGATTTCAAGGGGACTTACAATGAGCAGTTCTTC; CDR3 protein: CATSDFKGTYNEQFF
D gene: -; J gene: TRBJ1-5; clone size: -; V gene: TRBV7-2; CDR3 DNA: TGTGCCAGCAGCTTCAGGGGCGGCAATCAGCCCCAGCATTTT; CDR3 protein: CASSFRGGNQPQHF
D gene: TRBD1; J gene: TRBJ2-2; clone size: -; V gene: TRBV2; CDR3 DNA: TGTGCCAGCAATGGACAGGGGGCCGGGGAGCTGTTTTTT; CDR3 protein: CASNGQGAGELFF
D gene: TRBD1; J gene: TRBJ1-1; clone size: -; V gene: TRBV11-3; CDR3 DNA: TGTGCCAGCAGCCCTACAGGGGGCAGTGAAGCTTTCTTT; CDR3 protein: CASSPTGGSEAFF
D gene: TRBD1; J gene: TRBJ1-6; clone size: -; V gene: TRBV19; CDR3 DNA: TGTGCCAGGTACAGGGGGCGCAAATCACCCCTCCACTTT; CDR3 protein: CARYRGRKSPLHF
D gene: -; J gene: TRBJ1-1; clone size: few; V gene: TRBV18; CDR3 DNA: TGTGCCAGCTCACTTTCGGGAGCAGGACGTGAAGCTTTCTTT; CDR3 protein: CASSLSGAGREAFF
D gene: TRBD1; J gene: TRBJ1-6; clone size: -; V gene: TRBV15; CDR3 DNA: TGTGCCACCAGCAGCGCCTCTTTAGGGTCGACAGGGCTCCACTTT; CDR3 protein: CATSSASLGSTGLHF
D gene: TRBD1; J gene: TRBJ2-7; clone size: -; V gene: TRBV2; CDR3 DNA: TGTGCATCAGGGGGCAGTTCTCGGGAGCAGTACTTC; CDR3 protein: CASGGSSREQYF
D gene: -; J gene: TRBJ2-2; clone size: -; V gene: TRBV12-3/TRBV12-4; CDR3 DNA: TGTGCCAGCACCCCAGGGGGGATCGGGGAGCTGTTTTTT; CDR3 protein: CASTPGGIGELFF
D gene: TRBD1; J gene: TRBJ1-2; clone size: -; V gene: TRBV5-1; CDR3 DNA: TGCGCCAGTACAGGGGGCACGGAAGGCTACACCTTC; CDR3 protein: CASTGGTEGYTF
D gene: TRBD1; J gene: TRBJ1-2; clone size: few; V gene: TRBV19; CDR3 DNA: TGTGCCAGTAGTATGACAGGGGCGACTTCTGGCTACACCTTC; CDR3 protein: CASSMTGATSGYTF
D gene: TRBD1; J gene: TRBJ1-5; clone size: -; V gene: TRBV2; CDR3 DNA: TGTGCCAGCAGTGGGACAGGGGGGTTTCAGCCCCAGCATTTT; CDR3 protein: CASSGTGGFQPQHF
D gene: TRBD1; J gene: TRBJ1-2; clone size: -; V gene: TRBV5-4; CDR3 DNA: TGTGCCAGCAGCCATGGGACAGGGGGCTTTGGCTACACCTTC; CDR3 protein: CASSHGTGGFGYTF
D gene: -; J gene: TRBJ1-1; clone size: -; V gene: TRBV6-6; CDR3 DNA: TGTGCCAGCAGTTCCCAGGGGACGGGGGCTTTCTTT; CDR3 protein: CASSSQGTGAFF
D gene: TRBD1; J gene: TRBJ1-6; clone size: -; V gene: TRBV11-2; CDR3 DNA: TGTGCCAGCAGCTTAAAAGGGACAGTCTCTGCCTATAATTCACCCCTCCACTTT; CDR3 protein: CASSLKGTVSAYNSPLHF
D gene: TRBD1; J gene: TRBJ2-7; clone size: -; V gene: TRBV19; CDR3 DNA: TGTGCCAGTCAGTATGGGAGGACAGGGTTCTACGAGCAGTACTTC; CDR3 protein: CASQYGRTGFYEQYF